The 24 T cell receptor beta chains reported below all come from one sample, sequenced in a study of Ad26.COV2.S vaccination and SARS-CoV-2 variants (dated by TCRdb to the early 2020s). The sample's treatment or condition label, decoded: 19 received Ad26.COV2.S at low or high dose, single or two shots; about 5 received placebo; per-sample allocation not given. For vaccine and placebo recipients, the sequenced repertoires came from samples collected on day 63 after the first injection. The library was obtained by the immunoSEQ multiplex PCR assay. TCRdb mirrors the immuneACCESS table, restricted to in-frame sequences. Some clones are absent from its copies; in checked studies, under half trace to an unresolved V gene, and the reason for the others is unknown. In all, the sample holds 320,000 or so clones, and roughly 90% of those were seen once. The leading ten clones occupy approximately 5.8% of the sample.

This sample comprised peripheral blood, obtained in a trial of Ad26.COV2.S vaccine versus placebo. All receptors come from a person aged 18-65 years who received the Ad26.COV2.S COVID-19 vaccine or a placebo.

CDR3 nucleotides: TGCGCCAGCAGCTTGGAACCCATCGGGCTCTCTGGGGCCAACGTCCTGACTTTC. It codes for CASSLEPIGLSGANVLTF. The chain is built from TRBV5-1 and TRBJ2-6; D is unresolved. The V gene lost 0 bases and the J gene lost 0 bases, with 13 bases spanning the gap. Looked up from germline, CDR1 is SGHRS and CDR2 is YFSETQ. There are 18 residues in the CDR3.

Note on this clone: The sample contains more than one DNA sequence encoding this CDR3. This sequence joins TRBV20-1 and TRBJ1-2; D is undetermined. Per germline, CDR1 DFQATT and CDR2 SNEGSKA (reference sequence). The CDR3 sequence is 11 residues long. Trimming removed 3 bases at V and 1 base at J, with 3 bases between. In DNA form, the CDR3 reads TGCAGTGCTAGCAGTAACTATGGCTACACCTTC. Amino acid sequence: CSASSNYGYTF.

The V and J genes are TRBV7-2 and TRBJ2-5, with TRBD2 identical over 14 bases. The CDR3 spans 17 residues. Germline V CDR1 and CDR2: SGHTA, FQGNSA. Trimming removed 4 bases from V and 5 bases from J; junction bases left unmatched: 9. CDR3 bases: TGTGCCAGCAGCTCCACTAGACTAGCGGGGGGGCGGGAGACCCAGTACTTC. Amino acids: CASSSTRLAGGRETQYF.

This sequence joins TRBV5-1 and TRBJ2-5; 12 bases are shared with TRBD2. Germline assignment: CDR1 SGHRS and CDR2 YFSETQ. Trimming cost V 7 bases and J 2 bases; bases outside gene matches: 3. The CDR3 extends over 14 amino acids. CDR3: CASPTSGSQETQYF. CDR3 sequence (DNA): TGCGCCAGCCCGACTAGCGGGAGTCAAGAGACCCAGTACTTC. Based on the CDR3 plus reference TRBV5-1 and TRBJ2-5, the full variable domain is KAGVTQTPRYLIKTRGQQVTLSCSPISGHRSVSWYQQTPGQGLQFLFEYFSETQRNKGNFPGRFSGRQFSNSRSEMNVSTLELGDSALYLCASPTSGSQETQYFGPGTRLLVL.

This chain uses TRBV19 with TRBJ2-1; TRBD1 agrees at 11 bases. CDR1 and CDR2 (germline): LNHDA, SQIVND (reference sequence). After removal of 5 bases from V and 4 bases from J, the junction contained 7 bases not matched to a gene. This CDR3 comprises 16 residues. CDR3 loop: CASSSRGQGAYNEQFF. Here the CDR3 DNA reads TGTGCCAGTAGTTCACGAGGACAGGGGGCTTACAATGAGCAGTTCTTC.

This clone appeared a single time. The rearrangement uses TRBV30 and TRBJ2-3; 11 nucleotides match TRBD1. The germline V gene encodes CDR1 GTSNPN and CDR2 SVGIG (reference sequence). V shed 1 base and J 3 bases; nucleotides not matched to a gene: 3. CDR3 length equals 15 residues. The CDR3, as DNA: TGTGCCTGGAGTGAAGGGACAGGGGGAACAGATACGCAGTATTTT. Protein: CAWSEGTGGTDTQYF.

The chain uses TRBV9 and TRBJ1-2, with D possibly matching TRBD1 (6 bases). CDR3 length equals 14 residues. The germline gives CDR1 SGDLS, CDR2 YYNGEE. V was clipped by 0 bases and J by 5 bases, with 11 bases between them. This CDR3 reads CASSVEDRAYGYTF. The CDR3 DNA sequence: TGTGCCAGCAGCGTAGAGGACAGAGCTTATGGCTACACCTTC.

This clone showed up just once. The gene calls are TRBV25-1 and TRBJ2-1; D possibly corresponds to TRBD2 (5 bases). The V end was cut by 1 base, the J end by 4 bases, with 11 bases between. Germline CDR1 MGHDK, CDR2 SYGVNS. CDR3 length equals 15 residues. CDR3 amino acids: CASSESGSGYNEQFF. The CDR3 DNA reads TGTGCCAGCAGTGAATCGGGGAGTGGTTACAATGAGCAGTTCTTC.

V and J are TRBV19 and TRBJ1-2; unclear D gene. This CDR3 is 13 amino acids long. Germline CDR1 reads LNHDA; CDR2 reads SQIVND (reference sequence). V dropped 6 bases and J dropped 1 base, with 9 bases sitting between them. CDR3 amino acids: CASSRSLNYGYTF. CDR3 coding DNA: TGTGCCAGTAGCCGCTCGCTTAACTATGGCTACACCTTC.

This chain uses TRBV5-4 with TRBJ2-7; weak D call: TRBD2 (5 bases). The ends were cut back, 4 bases at V and 0 bases at J, with 8 bases in the middle. CDR3 size: 13 residues. The germline gives CDR1 SGHNT, CDR2 YYREEE (reference sequence). The CDR3: CASSEGLSYEQYF. CDR3 nucleotides: TGTGCCAGCAGCGAAGGACTCTCCTACGAGCAGTACTTC.

The rearrangement links TRBV6-5 to TRBJ2-2; D is unclear. Germline CDR1 and CDR2: MNHEY and SVGAGI. V dropped 4 bases and J dropped 0 bases, with 6 bases sitting between them. The CDR3 loop spans 14 amino acids. CDR3 sequence reads: CASSSDANTGELFF. CDR3 sequence (DNA): TGTGCCAGCAGTTCCGATGCGAACACCGGGGAGCTGTTTTTT.

The chain is built from TRBV27 and TRBJ2-4; 7 bases line up with TRBD1. The germline V gene encodes CDR1 MNHEY and CDR2 SMNVEV (reference sequence). The CDR3 spans 14 residues. V lost 5 bases to trimming and J lost 1 base; unmatched junction nucleotides: 2. The CDR3 is CASSPGQAKNIQYF. The CDR3 DNA follows: TGTGCCAGCAGTCCGGGACAGGCCAAAAACATTCAGTACTTC.

V usage is TRBV5-6 and J usage is TRBJ2-2, with 9 bases that match TRBD2. Per germline, CDR1 SGHDT and CDR2 YYEEEE. The CDR3 loop spans 17 amino acids. V lost 0 bases, J lost 8 bases, and 11 bases stayed unmatched. DNA of the CDR3: TGTGCCAGCAGCTTGGCAGCGGCGGGAGGGCCCAAAGGGGAGCTGTTTTTT. This codes for CASSLAAAGGPKGELFF.

The chain has TRBV3-1 (or the pseudogene TRBV3-2) and TRBJ1-3, with 9 bases fitting TRBD1. Germline CDR1 and CDR2: LGHDT and YNNKEL (reference sequence). The CDR3 has 16 amino acids. V lost 6 bases to trimming and J lost 4 bases; unmatched junction nucleotides: 10. The CDR3 loop is CASSLSGQGSGNTIYF. In DNA, the CDR3 is TGTGCCAGCAGTCTGTCGGGACAGGGATCCGGAAACACCATATATTTT.

The chain uses TRBV18 and TRBJ1-3; D is unresolved. Looked up from germline, CDR1 is KGHSH and CDR2 is LQKENI. The V gene lost 2 bases and the J gene lost 2 bases, with 13 bases spanning the gap. The CDR3 is 16 residues long. CDR3 protein: CASSPVSIITGNTIYF. CDR3 nucleotides: TGTGCCAGCTCACCAGTCAGTATAATCACTGGAAACACCATATATTTT.

The chain joins TRBV7-2 to TRBJ1-5; no reliable D call. CDR1 and CDR2 (germline): SGHTA, FQGNSA. The CDR3 has 12 residues. V lost 1 base, J lost 13 bases, and 11 bases lay in between. The CDR3 bases are TGTGCCAGCAGCTTAGATCGATCCCTGCAGCATTTT. As protein: CASSLDRSLQHF.

The genes are TRBV6-2 or TRBV6-3 and TRBJ2-5; 10 bases are a match to TRBD2. The germline CDR1 and CDR2 sequences are MNHEY and SVGEGT. Trimming cost V 6 bases and J 3 bases; bases outside gene matches: 1. CDR3 length: 13 residues. Written as DNA, the CDR3 is TGTGCCAGCAGCGGACTAGCGGAAGAGACCCAGTACTTC. It is translated as CASSGLAEETQYF.

The chain carries TRBV10-3 and TRBJ1-1; D call uncertain. Per germline, CDR1 ENHRY and CDR2 SYGVKD. There are 14 residues in the CDR3. Trimming pared 3 bases from V and 1 base from J, leaving 9 bases between. The CDR3 reads CAISDEGSNTEAFF. As DNA, the CDR3 is TGTGCCATCAGTGACGAGGGTTCGAACACTGAAGCTTTCTTT.

This clone was counted a few times. The chain employs TRBV25-1 and TRBJ1-5; unclear D gene. Trimming left V 2 bases short and J 6 bases short, with 5 bases between. Germline CDR1 and CDR2: MGHDK and SYGVNS. This CDR3 has 12 amino acids. Here the CDR3 DNA reads TGTGCCAGCAGTGAAGGGAGTCAGCCCCAGCATTTT. This gives the protein CASSEGSQPQHF.

The chain carries TRBV29-1 and TRBJ1-2, with D possibly being TRBD1 (6 bases). Trimming stripped 7 bases from V and 0 bases from J, with 9 bases between. Germline assignment: CDR1 SQVTM and CDR2 ANQGSEA. There are 12 residues in the CDR3. In nucleotides, the CDR3 is TGCAGCGCCAGGGGTACTAACTATGGCTACACCTTC. This sequence encodes CSARGTNYGYTF.

This clone appeared once. The V gene is TRBV6-5, the J gene TRBJ1-1; D is unclear. V was cut by 6 bases and J by 1 base, with 12 bases left in between. The CDR3 extends over 14 amino acids. In germline, CDR1 is MNHEY, CDR2 SVGAGI. CDR3 coding DNA: TGTGCCAGCAGCTTGTCGGGCGGGAACACTGAAGCTTTCTTT. Amino acid sequence: CASSLSGGNTEAFF.

This clone has only a few counts. The chain is built from TRBV19 and TRBJ1-2; tentatively, D is TRBD1 (5 bases). CDR3 length: 14 amino acids. V was shortened by 4 bases and J by 5 bases, with 14 bases between the two germline ends. The germline V gene has CDR1 LNHDA and CDR2 SQIVND (reference sequence). The CDR3 DNA reads TGTGCCAGTAGTACGACCGGGACTGTTTATGGCTACACCTTC. Translation gives CASSTTGTVYGYTF.

The V call is TRBV12-3 or TRBV12-4, the J call TRBJ1-6; D is undetermined. This CDR3 has 12 amino acids. Trimming took 11 bases from V and 9 from J, leaving 14 bases between them. The CDR3 nucleotides are TGTGCCTCTCAGTTGTCCCCTTCACCCCTCCACTTT. As protein: CASQLSPSPLHF.

The V call is TRBV6-1, the J call TRBJ1-5; D not resolved. This CDR3 region has 14 residues. Trimming shortened V by 5 bases and J by 1 base, and 9 bases separated the two germline ends. Germline V gene sequence: CDR1 MNHNS, CDR2 SASEGT. CDR3 sequence: CASSSYGSNQPQHF. CDR3 DNA sequence: TGTGCCAGCAGTTCTTATGGCAGCAATCAGCCCCAGCATTTT.